This T cell receptor beta chain derives from a study of identical twins. Overall study results and limits: Recombination models fit unrelated individuals' TCR alpha sharing but underestimated twins'.

MiXCR was run by TCRdb on the 5' RACE reads, yielding one entry per CDR3 protein. The sample contains about 530,000 distinct CDR3 sequences, under 25% of which appear only once. Regarding this clonotype: Its antigen is currently unknown.

V dropped 4 bases and J dropped 9; count of bases not matched to a gene: 11. The germline CDR1 and CDR2 sequences are SGHRS and YFSETQ. This CDR3 contains 15 residues. The sample was also reused in another study, on yellow fever vaccine responses in identical twins.

This clonotype was sampled from a young woman in good health. The J gene is TRBJ2-1, the V gene TRBV5-1; 9 nucleotides agree with TRBD2. Sequenced: CD4+ T cells sorted from blood. CDR3 in DNA: TGCGCCAGCAGCCCCACTGGCGGGGGGGCCCTTGAGCAGTTCTTC. This encodes CASSPTGGGALEQFF.